The clone carrying this T cell receptor (beta chain) was seen a handful of times. V shed 3 bases and J shed 1 base, with 7 bases lying between them. This CDR3 contains 15 residues. CD4+CD45RO+CD25- cells were isolated as memory CD4+ T cells. Constant-region reverse primers amplified full-length variable regions, followed by semi-nested Nested Universal Primer A PCR. TCRdb independently ran MiXCR on the 5' RACE reads; one entry per CDR3 protein. The sample shows some 32,000 distinct CDR3 sequences, approximately 25% of them seen only once. Sequencing was done on a sample of memory CD4+ T cells sorted from blood. The subset denotes: memory CD4+ T cells, CD4+CD45RO+CD25-. The chain couples TRBV12-3 or TRBV12-4 to TRBJ2-6; unclear D gene. The receptor comes from a female donor with breast cancer. The CDR3 nucleotides read TGTGCCAGCAGTTTTTCGGTTTCTGGGGCCAACGTCCTGACTTTC. It codes for CASSFSVSGANVLTF.